Included here is one T cell receptor beta chain sequence, with context. As yet, its antigen is unknown. Other nucleotide sequences in the sample specify the same CDR3. All donors qualified as healthy HIV-negative adults and had experienced no recent acute infections or vaccinations. CD4+ cells yielded CD45RA+ naive and CD45RA-negative memory subsets. This sample was taken from a study of shared clonotypes between healthy human individuals. Study outcomes and limitations: Naive CD4 clonotypes were shared across a few donors at roughly 5%.

The CDR3 has 12 residues. The V gene's germline CDR1 is LNHDA and CDR2 SQIVND (reference sequence). Trimming stripped 5 bases from V and 1 base from J, with 5 bases between. The method was immunoSEQ multiplex PCR; TCRdb's version includes in-frame clones alone and lacks a portion of them. The sample holds millions of clones; around nine tenths are singletons and the top ten take more than 0.12%. Sequencing used naive CD4+ T cells sorted from blood. Regarding subset: CD45RA+ positively selected. The receptor was derived from a man aged 18 to 30 in good health. The chain employs TRBV19 and TRBJ2-5; D is unresolved. CDR3 DNA sequence: TGTGCCAGTAGTTTAGGCCAAGAGACCCAGTACTTC. Its translation: CASSLGQETQYF.